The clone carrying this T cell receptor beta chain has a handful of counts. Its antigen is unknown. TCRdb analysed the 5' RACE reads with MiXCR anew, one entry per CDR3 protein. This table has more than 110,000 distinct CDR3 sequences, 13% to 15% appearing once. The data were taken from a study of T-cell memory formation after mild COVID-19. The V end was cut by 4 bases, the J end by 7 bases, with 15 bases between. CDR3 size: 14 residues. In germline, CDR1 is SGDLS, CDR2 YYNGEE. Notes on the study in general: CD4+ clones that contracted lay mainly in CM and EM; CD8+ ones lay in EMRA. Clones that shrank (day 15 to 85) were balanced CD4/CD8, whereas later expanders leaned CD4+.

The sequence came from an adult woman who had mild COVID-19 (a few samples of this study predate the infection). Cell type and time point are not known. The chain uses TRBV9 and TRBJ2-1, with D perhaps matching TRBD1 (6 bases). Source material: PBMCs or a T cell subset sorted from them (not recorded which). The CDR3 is CASSTWLGGNEQFF. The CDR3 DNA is TGTGCCAGCAGCACCTGGTTAGGGGGAAATGAGCAGTTCTTC.